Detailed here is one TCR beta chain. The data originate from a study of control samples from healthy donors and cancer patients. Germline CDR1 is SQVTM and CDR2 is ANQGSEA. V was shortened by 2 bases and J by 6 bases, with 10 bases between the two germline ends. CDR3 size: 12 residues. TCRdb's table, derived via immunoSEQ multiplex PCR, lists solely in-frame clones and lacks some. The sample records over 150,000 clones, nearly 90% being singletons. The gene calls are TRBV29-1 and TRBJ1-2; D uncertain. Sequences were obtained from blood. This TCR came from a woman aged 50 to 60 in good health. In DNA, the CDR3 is TGCAGCGTTGAATCCCAAGGCCATGGCTACACCTTC. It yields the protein CSVESQGHGYTF.